A single sample gave rise to the 32 T cell receptor beta chains below, sequenced in a study of blood T cell repertoires in COVID-19. TCRdb's copy holds only in-frame clones and misses some; the assay was immunoSEQ multiplex PCR. The sample holds 250,000 or so clones, approximately 88% seen once. The specimen was peripheral blood. The receptors here all came from a woman aged 25-40 years with acute or convalescent COVID-19.

The CDR3 bases are TGTGCCAGCAGCCTCGTTGGTAGCGGGACCACAGATACGCAGTATTTT. Protein: CASSLVGSGTTDTQYF. The rearrangement links TRBV3-1 (or the pseudogene TRBV3-2) to TRBJ2-3, with 8 bases that match TRBD2. J was trimmed by 2 bases and V by 4 bases; bases with no gene match: 8. The CDR3 length is 16 residues. Germline CDR1 and CDR2: LGHDT and YNNKEL (reference sequence).

The CDR3 sequence: CASSLGDRDNNEQFF. The CDR3 coding sequence is TGCGCCAGCAGCTTGGGGGACAGAGACAACAATGAGCAGTTCTTC. J is TRBJ2-1 and V is TRBV5-1; 7 bases agree with TRBD1. This CDR3 region has 15 residues. Per germline, CDR1 SGHRS and CDR2 YFSETQ. The junction had 5 bases not matched to a gene; V was cut back by 0 bases and J by 5 bases.

This sequence joins TRBV19 and TRBJ2-7, with TRBD1 identical over 9 bases. The CDR3 is made up of 14 amino acids. The germline gives CDR1 LNHDA, CDR2 SQIVND (reference sequence). V shed 4 bases and J 2 bases; nucleotides not matched to a gene: 3. The CDR3 bases are TGTGCCAGTAGTAATACAGGGGGCGCCTACGAGCAGTACTTC. Its translation: CASSNTGGAYEQYF.

The gene calls are TRBV25-1 and TRBJ1-2; 7 bases are a match to TRBD1. This CDR3 has 12 amino acids. CDR1 and CDR2 (germline): MGHDK, SYGVNS. J gave up 6 bases and V 5 bases, and 3 bases lay outside the gene matches. The CDR3 coding sequence is TGTGCCAGCAGTTCAACAGGGGATGGCTACACCTTC. This codes for CASSSTGDGYTF.

The chain couples TRBV29-1 to TRBJ1-4, with D tentatively TRBD1 (5 bases). V gave up 4 bases and J gave up 1 base, with 7 bases separating them. The CDR3 loop spans 13 amino acids. Per the germline V gene, CDR1 is SQVTM and CDR2 is ANQGSEA. CDR3 in DNA: TGCAGCGTTGTGGGGGGAACTAATGAAAAACTGTTTTTT. This gives the protein CSVVGGTNEKLFF.

V gene TRBV6-5 combines with J gene TRBJ2-7; tentatively, D is TRBD2 (6 bases). This CDR3 has 16 residues. Germline V gene lookup returns CDR1 MNHEY and CDR2 SVGAGI. V lost 0 bases to trimming and J lost 7 bases, with 19 bases between them. The CDR3 coding sequence is TGTGCCAGCAGTTACTCGATGTTGGGAGGCAGAGGAGAGCAGTACTTC. Amino acids: CASSYSMLGGRGEQYF.

The chain uses TRBV12-3 or TRBV12-4 and TRBJ2-2; D perhaps matches TRBD1 (6 bases). V lost 3 bases and J lost 7, with 9 bases in between. The CDR3 loop spans 13 amino acids. DNA of the CDR3: TGTGCCAGCAGTTTGAGGGGGAGCGGGGAGCTGTTTTTT. Protein product: CASSLRGSGELFF.

J is TRBJ2-3 and V is TRBV5-8, with D possibly matching TRBD2 (6 bases). The germline V gene encodes CDR1 SGHTS and CDR2 YDEGEE. This CDR3 has 15 residues. V shed 4 bases and J shed 5 bases, with 17 bases lying between them. The CDR3 is CASSTTVPGGDTQYF. For the CDR3, the DNA is TGTGCCAGCAGCACGACCGTCCCCGGGGGAGATACGCAGTATTTT.

This chain uses TRBV6-5 with TRBJ2-1; 11 bases fit TRBD2. Germline values: CDR1 MNHEY, CDR2 SVGAGI. J gave up 5 bases and V 5 bases, and 5 bases lay outside the gene matches. The CDR3 runs 15 residues. The chain's CDR3 is CASSPRLAGNNEQFF. The CDR3 DNA follows: TGTGCCAGCAGTCCGCGACTAGCGGGGAACAATGAGCAGTTCTTC.

In this sample, this clone turned up once. The chain has TRBV25-1 and TRBJ2-2; D gene uncertain. Germline values: CDR1 MGHDK, CDR2 SYGVNS. The CDR3 contains 16 residues. Trimming took 7 bases from V and 3 from J, leaving 18 bases between them. The CDR3 coding sequence is TGTGCCAGCATTGCTAGTCGGGTGGCGGACACCGGGGAGCTGTTTTTT. It translates to CASIASRVADTGELFF.

The rearrangement joins TRBV19 to TRBJ1-5; D is unclear. The ends were cut back, 1 base at V and 7 bases at J, with 8 bases in the middle. The CDR3 totals 13 residues. Per the germline V gene, CDR1 is LNHDA and CDR2 is SQIVND (reference sequence). CDR3 protein: CASSIAGGQPQHF. Here the CDR3 DNA reads TGTGCCAGTAGTATAGCGGGAGGCCAGCCCCAGCATTTT. Based on the CDR3 plus reference TRBV19 and TRBJ1-5, the full variable domain is DGGITQSPKYLFRKEGQNVTLSCEQNLNHDAMYWYRQDPGQGLRLIYYSQIVNDFQKGDIAEGYSVSREKKESFPLTVTSAQKNPTAFYLCASSIAGGQPQHFGDGTRLSIL.

This clone was counted between two and nine times. This sequence joins TRBV25-1 and TRBJ2-1; a possible D gene is TRBD2 (7 bases). Deletions cut 5 bases from V and 10 bases from J, with 27 bases between. Germline CDR1 MGHDK, CDR2 SYGVNS. The CDR3 totals 17 residues. The CDR3 coding sequence is TGTGCCAGCAGTCCCCCGGGGGCGGGAGCCCTATTAGGAGAGCAGTTCTTC. Residues: CASSPPGAGALLGEQFF. The full variable domain, its missing parts supplied by reference TRBV25-1 and TRBJ2-1, is EADIYQTPRYLVIGTGKKITLECSQTMGHDKMYWYQQDPGMELHLIHYSYGVNSTEKGDLSSESTVSRIRTEHFPLTLESARPSHTSQYLCASSPPGAGALLGEQFFGPGTRLTVL.

In DNA form, the CDR3 reads TGTGCCAGCAGTTCAAGGACAGGGGGCGACTTCTATGGCTACACCTTC. As protein: CASSSRTGGDFYGYTF. V gene TRBV27 combines with J gene TRBJ1-2; 11 bases match TRBD1. The CDR3 contains 16 residues. Per germline, CDR1 MNHEY and CDR2 SMNVEV (reference sequence). Trimming removed 4 bases from V and 4 bases from J; junction bases left unmatched: 8.

The chain recombines TRBV30 with TRBJ2-7; possible D gene TRBD2, 5 bases. Germline V gene lookup returns CDR1 GTSNPN and CDR2 SVGIG (reference sequence). The V end was cut by 5 bases, the J end by 5 bases, with 7 bases between. This CDR3 spans 10 amino acids. Here the CDR3 DNA reads TGTGCCTGGTCGCGGGACGAGCAGTACTTC. Amino acids: CAWSRDEQYF.

The chain is built from TRBV19 and TRBJ1-2; 7 bases are shared with TRBD1. CDR1 and CDR2 from the germline V gene are LNHDA and SQIVND (reference sequence). The V segment lost 5 bases and the J segment 5 bases; nucleotides outside the gene matches: 11. CDR3 length: 15 residues. The CDR3 nucleotides read TGTGCCAGTAGTGCCCACAGGGGAAATAGTTATGGCTACACCTTC. It translates to CASSAHRGNSYGYTF.

This clone was picked up a small number of times. V is TRBV6-5 and J is TRBJ2-2, with D possibly matching TRBD2 (5 bases). Trimming took 6 bases from V and 5 from J, leaving 16 bases between them. The CDR3 is made up of 15 amino acids. Germline assignment: CDR1 MNHEY and CDR2 SVGAGI. CDR3 loop: CASSSEGARTGELFF. The CDR3 nucleotides are TGTGCCAGCAGCTCCGAGGGTGCTAGAACCGGGGAGCTGTTTTTT.

The chain carries TRBV18 and TRBJ2-6; no firm D call. Germline CDR1 is KGHSH and CDR2 is LQKENI. V was cut by 2 bases and J by 0 bases, with 5 bases left in between. The CDR3 spans 15 residues. Here the CDR3 reads CASSPFISGANVLTF. CDR3 bases: TGTGCCAGCTCACCATTTATCTCTGGGGCCAACGTCCTGACTTTC.

The genes are TRBV30 and TRBJ1-5; D is undetermined. Trimming stripped 0 bases from V and 4 bases from J, with 7 bases between. The CDR3 is 13 amino acids. Per the germline V gene, CDR1 is GTSNPN and CDR2 is SVGIG (reference sequence). The CDR3 bases are TGTGCCTGGAGTGTAGCCACTAATCAGCCCCAGCATTTT. This gives the protein CAWSVATNQPQHF.

To note about this clone: The sample carries other DNA sequences with the same CDR3. CDR3 loop: CASSARQGYEQYF. CDR3 DNA sequence: TGTGCCAGCAGCGCCAGACAGGGCTACGAGCAGTACTTC. The chain uses TRBV9 and TRBJ2-7; 7 bases are a match to TRBD1. With 3 bases clipped from V and 3 bases from J, the junction kept 3 bases outside the gene matches. The germline V gene has CDR1 SGDLS and CDR2 YYNGEE. The CDR3 is made up of 13 amino acids.

The CDR3: CASSQDPGRGYEQYF. In nucleotides, the CDR3 is TGCGCCAGCAGCCAAGATCCCGGGAGAGGCTACGAGCAGTACTTC. The gene calls are TRBV4-1 and TRBJ2-7; a weak D match, TRBD2 (6 bases). The germline V and J ends were trimmed by 0 bases and 3 bases, with 12 bases remaining between them. CDR1 is MGHRA, CDR2 YSYEKL, per germline. The CDR3 runs 15 residues.

The V gene is TRBV7-3, the J gene TRBJ2-3, with D maybe TRBD1 (6 bases). The CDR3 length is 14 residues. V shed 3 bases and J shed 4 bases, with 11 bases lying between them. CDR1 is SGHTA, CDR2 FQGTGA, per germline. For the CDR3, the DNA is TGTGCCAGCAGCTTCAGGCAGGGGCCAGATACGCAGTATTTT. Translating gives CASSFRQGPDTQYF.

The genes are TRBV7-9 and TRBJ1-1, with 7 bases aligning to TRBD1. The V gene's germline CDR1 is SEHNR and CDR2 FQNEAQ (reference sequence). This CDR3 comprises 16 residues. V dropped 6 bases and J dropped 2; count of bases not matched to a gene: 12. This CDR3 is CASSYKTTGKNTEAFF. The CDR3 nucleotides are TGTGCCAGCAGTTATAAAACGACAGGGAAAAACACTGAAGCTTTCTTT.

V and J are TRBV6-5 and TRBJ1-1; D may be TRBD1 (5 bases). Germline CDR1 MNHEY, CDR2 SVGAGI. The CDR3 is 14 residues long. V shed 2 bases and J shed 4 bases, with 11 bases lying between them. The CDR3 spells CASSYMGRGTEAFF. CDR3 DNA sequence: TGTGCCAGCAGTTACATGGGGCGGGGCACTGAAGCTTTCTTT.

V and J are TRBV28 and TRBJ1-5; D is uncertain. V gave up 3 bases and J gave up 0 bases, with 21 bases separating them. The CDR3 has 19 residues. The germline CDR1 and CDR2 sequences are MDHEN and SYDVKM. The CDR3 reads CASSFYRQASRGSNQPQHF. The CDR3 region has the DNA TGTGCCAGCAGTTTTTACCGGCAGGCATCCCGTGGTAGCAATCAGCCCCAGCATTTT.

The chain is built from TRBV6-5 and TRBJ2-1, with 11 bases matching TRBD2. The CDR3 runs to 15 residues. Germline assignment: CDR1 MNHEY and CDR2 SVGAGI. Unmatched junction bases numbered 8, after V lost 6 bases and J lost 7 bases. DNA for the CDR3: TGTGCCAGCAGGATAACTAGCGGGAGAGGAAATGAGCAGTTCTTC. Translated: CASRITSGRGNEQFF.

This chain joins TRBV11-2 and TRBJ2-7, with TRBD2 matching 10 bases. CDR1 SGHAT and CDR2 FQNNGV come from the germline V gene. The CDR3 loop spans 16 amino acids. J gave up 7 bases and V 1 base, and 10 bases lay outside the gene matches. The CDR3 region has the DNA TGTGCCAGCAGCTTAGTCCTAGCGGGAGTGTATAGGGAGCAGTACTTC. Translation: CASSLVLAGVYREQYF.

The CDR3 nucleotides are TGTGCCAGTAGTCCCCCCGTCCGTAATCAGCCCCAGCATTTT. Its protein is CASSPPVRNQPQHF. The V gene is TRBV19, the J gene TRBJ1-5, with unresolved D. The CDR3 extends over 14 amino acids. Germline CDR1 reads LNHDA; CDR2 reads SQIVND (reference sequence). Trimming cost V 5 bases and J 4 bases, with 12 bases left between them.

This rearrangement joins TRBV7-2 to TRBJ1-1; D unresolved. The CDR3 spans 14 residues. Trimming left V 10 bases short and J 3 bases short, with 18 bases between. The germline CDR1 and CDR2 sequences are SGHTA and FQGNSA. This chain's CDR3 is CATNGGGWDTEAFF. DNA for the CDR3: TGTGCCACAAATGGAGGCGGGTGGGACACTGAAGCTTTCTTT.

V gene TRBV30 combines with J gene TRBJ2-6; D not certain. V shed 2 bases and J shed 0 bases, with 8 bases lying between them. CDR1 is GTSNPN and CDR2 is SVGIG in the germline V gene (reference sequence). The CDR3 has 15 residues. The CDR3 DNA reads as TGTGCCTGGAGTCCAAACTACTCTGGGGCCAACGTCCTGACTTTC. As protein: CAWSPNYSGANVLTF.

The chain couples TRBV14 to TRBJ2-6; TRBD1 matches 9 bases. This CDR3 region has 19 residues. CDR1 is SGHDN, CDR2 FVKESK, per germline. Trimming cost V 2 bases and J 0 bases; bases outside gene matches: 8. This CDR3 reads CASSQLPGQGPSGANVLTF. In DNA form, the CDR3 reads TGTGCCAGCAGCCAACTACCGGGACAGGGACCCTCTGGGGCCAACGTCCTGACTTTC.

The chain joins TRBV24-1 to TRBJ2-5; 8 nucleotides match TRBD1. This CDR3 has 13 amino acids. Germline V gene sequence: CDR1 KGHDR, CDR2 SFDVKD. Unmatched junction bases numbered 3, after V lost 3 bases and J lost 7 bases. The DNA of the CDR3 is TGTGCCACCAGTGATGCCGGACAGGGGACCCAGTACTTC. It codes for CATSDAGQGTQYF.

The rearrangement uses TRBV7-9 and TRBJ1-6; a possible D gene is TRBD1 (6 bases). The ends were cut back, 1 base at V and 7 bases at J, with 17 bases in the middle. The CDR3 runs to 17 residues. CDR1 and CDR2 (germline): SEHNR, FQNEAQ (reference sequence). This CDR3 is CASSLDSPGERNSPLHF. The CDR3 region has the DNA TGTGCCAGCAGCTTAGATAGTCCAGGGGAGAGAAATTCACCCCTCCACTTT.